Shown below are 32 T cell receptor beta chains from a single sample sequenced in a study of CD4 T cells in relation to SARS-CoV-2 and coronaviruses. Their antigen targets remain unknown. Clones were read by immunoSEQ multiplex PCR, and TCRdb kept only the in-frame ones, dropping some. The profile covers about 26,000 clones, with 77% appearing a single time and 18% taken by the ten largest. Before the COVID-19 pandemic, during about 2010-2018, CD4+ T cells were taken from unexposed donors. Isolation of CD4+ T cells took place after approximately eleven days in culture. What was sequenced was CD4+ T cells from PBMCs, cultured in vitro. The receptors come from a human donor in good health.

The chain couples TRBV28 to TRBJ1-4; tentative D call: TRBD1 (5 bases). Germline CDR1 is MDHEN and CDR2 is SYDVKM. This CDR3 contains 14 residues. The V end was cut by 4 bases, the J end by 6 bases, with 12 bases between. CDR3 in amino acids: CASSSPGRDEKLFF. CDR3 bases: TGTGCCAGCAGTTCCCCGGGGCGGGATGAAAAACTGTTTTTT. Together with reference TRBV28 and TRBJ1-4, the CDR3 gives the full variable domain: DVKVTQSSRYLVKRTGEKVFLECVQDMDHENMFWYRQDPGLGLRLIYFSYDVKMKEKGDIPEGYSVSREKKERFSLILESASTNQTSMYLCASSSPGRDEKLFFGSGTQLSVL.

V gene TRBV3-1 (or the pseudogene TRBV3-2) combines with J gene TRBJ2-1, with 7 nucleotides matching TRBD1. Looked up from germline, CDR1 is LGHDT and CDR2 is YNNKEL (reference sequence). The CDR3 is 15 amino acids. Trimming removed 5 bases from V and 4 bases from J; junction bases left unmatched: 8. The CDR3 DNA follows: TGTGCCAGCAGCACCGGGACAGTATCTTACAATGAGCAGTTCTTC. It translates to CASSTGTVSYNEQFF.

The J gene is TRBJ2-7, the V gene TRBV4-1; D could derive from TRBD1 or TRBD2 (5 bases each). CDR3 size: 17 residues. V lost 3 bases, J lost 0 bases, and 18 bases lay in between. Per germline, CDR1 MGHRA and CDR2 YSYEKL. The CDR3 reads CASSQESGTSFSYEQYF. CDR3 coding DNA: TGCGCCAGCAGCCAGGAAAGTGGGACGTCCTTCTCCTACGAGCAGTACTTC.

The genes are TRBV19 and TRBJ2-2; D possibly corresponds to TRBD1 (6 bases). Germline CDR1 LNHDA, CDR2 SQIVND (reference sequence). This CDR3 region has 16 residues. Trimming pared 7 bases from V and 3 bases from J, leaving 18 bases between. For the CDR3, the DNA is TGTGCCAGTATCCGCCCGGGCAGGGGACACACCGGGGAGCTGTTTTTT. It specifies CASIRPGRGHTGELFF.

With regard to this clone: One end of the junction is discordant with germline, which a read error may explain. The genes are TRBV7-9 and TRBJ2-4; D assignment may be TRBD1 or TRBD2 (6 bases each). CDR1 and CDR2 (germline): SEHNR, FQNEAQ (reference sequence). This CDR3 is 11 amino acids long. In DNA, the CDR3 is TGTGCCAGCAGCGCGGGACAACCCAAGGACTTC. It yields the protein CASSAGQPKDF.

The rearrangement links TRBV7-9 to TRBJ2-7; D gene uncertain. V lost 2 bases to trimming and J lost 5 bases, with 13 bases between them. This CDR3 has 14 amino acids. Looked up from germline, CDR1 is SEHNR and CDR2 is FQNEAQ (reference sequence). CDR3 DNA sequence: TGTGCCAGCAGCTTACGTCAACTGAACGACGAGCAGTACTTC. Its translation is CASSLRQLNDEQYF.

The chain joins TRBV3-1 (or the pseudogene TRBV3-2) to TRBJ2-7; the match to TRBD2 covers 8 bases. The length of the CDR3 is 14 residues. Losses at the gene ends were 5 bases for V and 3 bases for J; bases not matched to a gene: 6. CDR1 is LGHDT and CDR2 is YNNKEL in the germline V gene (reference sequence). CDR3 amino acids: CASSAGLGSYEQYF. CDR3 coding DNA: TGTGCCAGCAGCGCGGGACTAGGGAGCTACGAGCAGTACTTC.

The J gene is TRBJ1-2, the V gene TRBV11-2; 10 bases fit TRBD1. Germline loops: CDR1 SGHAT, CDR2 FQNNGV. The CDR3 covers 14 residues. J was trimmed by 7 bases and V by 5 bases; bases with no gene match: 7. CDR3 region: CASSPGQGFGGYTF. Written as DNA, the CDR3 is TGTGCCAGCAGCCCGGGACAGGGGTTTGGTGGCTACACCTTC.

The V gene is TRBV19, the J gene TRBJ2-3, with D perhaps matching TRBD1 (5 bases). V was shortened by 5 bases and J by 4 bases, with 13 bases between the two germline ends. The CDR3 consists of 14 residues. Germline lookup yields CDR1 LNHDA and CDR2 SQIVND (reference sequence). The CDR3 DNA follows: TGTGCCAGTAGTCTGACAGTACGAGCAGATACGCAGTATTTT. Its translation is CASSLTVRADTQYF.

This clone was detected a few times. The J gene is TRBJ1-4, the V gene TRBV18; 7 nucleotides agree with TRBD1. The CDR3 spans 18 residues. The ends lost 6 bases at V and 0 bases at J; junction bases unmatched: 13. Germline V CDR1 and CDR2: KGHSH, LQKENI. CDR3 DNA: TGTGCCAGCTCGTCACTTTGGACAGGCTCTACAACTAATGAAAAACTGTTTTTT. This gives the protein CASSSLWTGSTTNEKLFF. Combining the CDR3 with reference TRBV18 and TRBJ1-4 gives the whole variable domain NAGVMQNPRHLVRRRGQEARLRCSPMKGHSHVYWYRQLPEEGLKFMVYLQKENIIDESGMPKERFSAEFPKEGPSILRIQQVVRGDSAAYFCASSSLWTGSTTNEKLFFGSGTQLSVL.

The CDR3 region is CASSRTSGYTDTQYF. The CDR3 DNA follows: TGTGCCAGCAGTCGGACTAGCGGTTACACAGATACGCAGTATTTT. V is TRBV28 and J is TRBJ2-3; TRBD2 matches 10 bases. With 5 bases clipped from V and 2 bases from J, the junction kept 4 bases outside the gene matches. CDR1 and CDR2 from the germline V gene are MDHEN and SYDVKM. This CDR3 spans 15 amino acids.

This clone was seen more than once but under ten times. The J gene is TRBJ1-2, the V gene TRBV5-6; D gene ambiguous. The CDR3 runs to 12 residues. The germline V gene encodes CDR1 SGHDT and CDR2 YYEEEE. V gave up 3 bases and J gave up 4 bases, with 7 bases separating them. CDR3 in DNA: TGTGCCAGCAGCTCCAAGGGCTATGGCTACACCTTC. Its translation: CASSSKGYGYTF.

V usage is TRBV3-1 (or the pseudogene TRBV3-2) and J usage is TRBJ2-5, with 9 positions matching TRBD2. Germline assignment: CDR1 LGHDT and CDR2 YNNKEL (reference sequence). Trimming removed 1 base from V and 5 bases from J; junction bases left unmatched: 14. The CDR3 covers 18 residues. As DNA, the CDR3 is TGTGCCAGCAGCCAAGGAGTGGCAGCGGGGGGTCAGGGGGAGACCCAGTACTTC. This sequence encodes CASSQGVAAGGQGETQYF.

The J gene is TRBJ2-1, the V gene TRBV10-3, with unresolved D. This CDR3 spans 11 amino acids. Germline assignment: CDR1 ENHRY and CDR2 SYGVKD. Trimming removed 4 bases from V and 10 bases from J, with 8 bases in between. In DNA form, the CDR3 reads TGTGCCATCAGTGTGGTTGGGGAGCAGTTCTTC. Residues: CAISVVGEQFF.

The V and J genes are TRBV5-5 and TRBJ2-3; D tentatively reads TRBD1 or TRBD2 (6 bases each). Between the trimmed V and J ends, which lost 7 bases and 0 bases, there was a span of 15 bases. The CDR3 consists of 15 residues. CDR1 is SGHKS, CDR2 YYEKEE, per germline (reference sequence). The CDR3: CASYYRDSSTDTQYF. DNA of the CDR3: TGTGCCAGCTACTACAGGGACTCAAGCACAGATACGCAGTATTTT. The whole variable domain, remainder taken from reference TRBV5-5 and TRBJ2-3, is DAGVTQSPTHLIKTRGQQVTLRCSPISGHKSVSWYQQVLGQGPQFIFQYYEKEERGRGNFPDRFSARQFPNYSSELNVNALLLGDSALYLCASYYRDSSTDTQYFGPGTRLTVL.

V is TRBV18 and J is TRBJ2-7; the match to TRBD2 covers 12 bases. The V segment lost 5 bases and the J segment 7 bases; nucleotides outside the gene matches: 6. This CDR3 is 14 amino acids long. Germline CDR1 KGHSH, CDR2 LQKENI. Here the CDR3 reads CASSASGGAREQYF. CDR3 sequence (DNA): TGTGCCAGCTCAGCTAGCGGGGGGGCACGAGAGCAGTACTTC. The full variable domain, rest sourced from reference TRBV18 and TRBJ2-7, is NAGVMQNPRHLVRRRGQEARLRCSPMKGHSHVYWYRQLPEEGLKFMVYLQKENIIDESGMPKERFSAEFPKEGPSILRIQQVVRGDSAAYFCASSASGGAREQYFGPGTRLTVT.

This chain joins TRBV9 and TRBJ2-2; weak D call: TRBD2 (5 bases). The CDR3 consists of 14 residues. V dropped 4 bases and J dropped 4 bases, with 11 bases sitting between them. Germline CDR1 is SGDLS and CDR2 is YYNGEE. This CDR3 reads CASSTGLLTGELFF. For the CDR3, the DNA is TGTGCCAGCAGCACTGGACTCCTCACCGGGGAGCTGTTTTTT.

The CDR3 DNA sequence: TGTGCCAGCTCGGACAGGGTTAGCAATCAGCCCCAGCATTTT. This translates into CASSDRVSNQPQHF. V and J are TRBV18 and TRBJ1-5, with 8 bases that match TRBD1. Looked up from germline, CDR1 is KGHSH and CDR2 is LQKENI. The CDR3 length is 14 residues. V lost 6 bases, J lost 0 bases, and 1 base stayed unmatched.

The rearrangement uses TRBV6-2 or TRBV6-3 and TRBJ1-2, with a weak D call TRBD1 (5 bases). Trimming took off 6 bases at V and 2 bases at J, with 19 bases between the two ends. Germline loops: CDR1 MNHEY, CDR2 SVGEGT. This CDR3 region has 16 residues. The CDR3 reads CASSPAPRADNYGYTF. As DNA, the CDR3 is TGTGCCAGCAGCCCAGCTCCCAGGGCAGACAACTATGGCTACACCTTC.

This clone was found a few times. The rearrangement links TRBV29-1 to TRBJ2-7, with D perhaps TRBD1 (6 bases). The CDR3 runs 14 residues. V was pared by 4 bases and J by 0 bases, with 13 bases between. Germline CDR1 SQVTM, CDR2 ANQGSEA. The CDR3 protein is CSVGLRGLSYEQYF. Here the CDR3 DNA reads TGCAGCGTTGGGCTCAGGGGTCTCTCCTACGAGCAGTACTTC.

In this sample, this clone turned up a few times. The genes are TRBV25-1 and TRBJ1-2; no reliable D call. This CDR3 has 14 amino acids. CDR1 is MGHDK, CDR2 SYGVNS, per germline. Trimming removed 1 base at V and 2 bases at J, with 8 bases between. In DNA form, the CDR3 reads TGTGCCAGCAGTGAATTTGGCAGCAACTATGGCTACACCTTC. The encoded protein is CASSEFGSNYGYTF.

The chain employs TRBV29-1 and TRBJ2-3; the match to TRBD2 covers 8 bases. Per the germline V gene, CDR1 is SQVTM and CDR2 is ANQGSEA. V shed 7 bases and J 2 bases; nucleotides not matched to a gene: 8. This CDR3 contains 14 residues. In DNA form, the CDR3 reads TGCAGCGCAACACTAGCGGCAATCACAGATACGCAGTATTTT. Translation gives CSATLAAITDTQYF.

This chain uses TRBV6-5 with TRBJ2-5, with 9 nucleotides matching TRBD1. CDR1 is MNHEY and CDR2 is SVGAGI in the germline V gene. The CDR3 sequence is 15 residues long. Trimming took 6 bases from V and 7 from J; bases not matched to a gene: 12. The CDR3 is CASRNPGQGAGTQYF. CDR3 coding DNA: TGTGCCAGCAGAAATCCGGGACAGGGAGCCGGGACCCAGTACTTC.

This chain connects TRBV10-3 to TRBJ2-2; 11 positions match TRBD2. The germline V gene has CDR1 ENHRY and CDR2 SYGVKD. V shed 10 bases and J 5 bases; nucleotides not matched to a gene: 6. This CDR3 spans 14 amino acids. CDR3: CASHSGRDTGELFF. CDR3 coding DNA: TGTGCCAGCCATAGCGGGAGGGATACCGGGGAGCTGTTTTTT.

This clone appeared a single time. The chain has TRBV4-1 and TRBJ1-1; a weak D match, TRBD1 (5 bases). CDR1 and CDR2 (germline): MGHRA, YSYEKL. Trimming stripped 7 bases from V and 5 bases from J, with 14 bases between. There are 13 residues in the CDR3. The CDR3 spells CASNRGGTTEAFF. The DNA of the CDR3 is TGCGCCAGCAATCGGGGCGGAACAACTGAAGCTTTCTTT.

The genes are TRBV7-9 and TRBJ2-1; D gene ambiguous. Germline CDR1 reads SEHNR; CDR2 reads FQNEAQ (reference sequence). This CDR3 is built from 12 residues. The V and J ends lost 5 bases and 7 bases respectively, with 9 bases between them. CDR3 amino acids: CASSLRWNEQFF. The CDR3 region has the DNA TGTGCCAGCAGCCTTAGGTGGAATGAGCAGTTCTTC.

The chain is built from TRBV12-3 or TRBV12-4 and TRBJ1-1, with TRBD1 matching over 7 bases. V lost 3 bases, J lost 4 bases, and 2 bases stayed unmatched. This CDR3 is 13 amino acids long. The CDR3 reads CASSLAGGTEAFF. In DNA, the CDR3 is TGTGCCAGCAGTTTGGCAGGGGGCACTGAAGCTTTCTTT.

This clone was observed a handful of times. V is TRBV19 and J is TRBJ2-2; 8 bases agree with TRBD2. Germline trimming cut 5 bases from V and 0 bases from J; bases unmatched to any gene: 11. This CDR3 has 18 amino acids. The V gene's germline CDR1 is LNHDA and CDR2 SQIVND (reference sequence). The CDR3 here is CASSLFPAGATNTGELFF. The CDR3 DNA follows: TGTGCCAGTAGTCTTTTCCCAGCGGGAGCGACGAACACCGGGGAGCTGTTTTTT.

The chain couples TRBV7-9 to TRBJ2-7; TRBD2 matches 11 bases. V shed 5 bases and J 7 bases; nucleotides not matched to a gene: 13. This CDR3 contains 16 residues. CDR1 SEHNR and CDR2 FQNEAQ come from the germline V gene (reference sequence). The CDR3: CASSLLTSGSSAEQYF. The CDR3 coding sequence is TGTGCCAGCAGCCTACTCACTAGCGGGAGTTCCGCAGAGCAGTACTTC.

The V gene is TRBV10-3, the J gene TRBJ1-1; weak D call: TRBD1 (6 bases). This CDR3 is 13 amino acids long. With 6 bases removed from V and 1 base from J, the gap between germline ends came to 9 bases. Germline V gene data show CDR1 as ENHRY and CDR2 as SYGVKD. The CDR3 region has the DNA TGTGCCATCAGCCGACAGGAGAACACTGAAGCTTTCTTT. This gives the protein CAISRQENTEAFF.

CDR3 nucleotides: TGTGCCAGCAGAGGGGCGGGAGGGCCCTACGAGCAGTACTTC. This codes for CASRGAGGPYEQYF. The chain employs TRBV5-4 and TRBJ2-7, with 9 nucleotides matching TRBD2. The CDR3 covers 14 residues. Per germline, CDR1 SGHNT and CDR2 YYREEE (reference sequence). The ends lost 5 bases at V and 2 bases at J; junction bases unmatched: 5.

This clone was counted only a few times. The rearrangement joins TRBV14 to TRBJ1-2; D remains ambiguous. There are 13 residues in the CDR3. Germline V CDR1 and CDR2: SGHDN, FVKESK. The V gene lost 0 bases and the J gene lost 3 bases, with 5 bases spanning the gap. The CDR3 bases are TGTGCCAGCAGCCAAGACGCCGACTATGGCTACACCTTC. Amino acids: CASSQDADYGYTF. Combining the CDR3 with reference TRBV14 and TRBJ1-2 gives the whole variable domain EAGVTQFPSHSVIEKGQTVTLRCDPISGHDNLYWYRRVMGKEIKFLLHFVKESKQDESGMPNNRFLAERTGGTYSTLKVQPAELEDSGVYFCASSQDADYGYTFGSGTRLTVV.